A single TCR beta chain is shown here with its context. This clone showed up just a few times. Its recognized antigen is unknown. No much larger clone exists at a distance of one base, and base qualities are not known. The entry originates in a study of blood T cell repertoires in COVID-19 (dated by TCRdb to the early 2020s). The study in broad terms: Collaborator samples came from the United States, Italy and Spain and covered acute and convalescent phases of COVID-19. The prospective study material was composed of cDNA or gDNA derived from T cells, B-cell-depleted T cells, or PBMCs. The dataset comprised deeply sampled blood TCRbeta repertoires from subjects exposed to, actively infected with, or recovered from COVID-19. The repertoires were released in a freely available public database meant as a resource for research on the immune response to SARS-CoV-2. The samples were drawn from two sources: the first 160 participants of the ongoing ImmuneRACE study, and 950 to 1,500 subjects contributed by 6 global collaborators. A de-identified subject ID, COVID-19 status, age in years and sex were almost always included in the sample metadata. Where HLA class I and class II types were available, the types were taken from metadata supplied by the sample provider, not from assay-based typing.

Each collaborating institution followed its own protocols to collect whole blood in K2EDTA tubes. For TCRbeta analysis, collaborators shipped samples as frozen whole blood, isolated PBMCs, or DNA extracted from either of those sample types. For this chain, trimming is 5 bases at the V end and 1 base at the J end, and the number of junction bases without a gene match is 5. CDR1 and CDR2, looked up from the germline V gene (reference sequence), are SGHNT and YYREEE. The CDR3 contains 14 residues, cysteine and phenylalanine counted. Only the CDR3 portion is preserved as DNA: 42 bases, with reading frame beginning at the first base. What the work shows at the level of the full study, not this receptor alone: Clinical and demographic metadata were provided uncurated, with the amount varying by source and participant.

The immunoSEQ Assay, a bias-controlled multiplex PCR, was used to amplify TCRbeta CDR3 regions from genomic DNA. Per the authors' processing: The number of nucleated cells in each sample was estimated from the amplification of reference gene primers within the assay. To quantify the absolute abundance of each unique TCRbeta CDR3 rearrangement, sequence reads were collapsed and filtered. For each sample, productive Simpson clonality was calculated as the square root of Simpson's diversity index over productive rearrangements. In TCRdb, the immuneACCESS table is reduced to in-frame sequences with V and J assigned. These tables do not hold every clone; where another copy was compared, an unresolved V gene accounts for under half, and the others remain unexplained. V and J calls and clone size are given by that table; D and trimming were obtained from the DNA. The sample table shows 150,000 or so clones, and approximately 83% are seen once. The ten largest clones capture over 25% of the sample.

The sequencing sample was made of peripheral blood. This chain is built from TRBV5-4 and TRBJ1-1, and 7 junction bases match TRBD1. The sequence was obtained from a woman aged 55 to 70 with acute or convalescent COVID-19. This receptor carries the CDR3 CASRTTGSNTEAFF. The sequence in DNA is TGTGCCAGCAGAACGACAGGGTCGAACACTGAAGCTTTCTTT.